The following is a T cell receptor beta chain sequence with its context. V lost 1 base and J lost 0, with 6 bases in between. Germline V CDR1 and CDR2: SGHVS, FNYEAQ. The CDR3 spans 15 residues. This sample is part of a study of T cells after somatic rescue of genetic block. Generated by immunoSEQ multiplex PCR, the TCRdb table keeps only in-frame clones and is missing some. The table shows some 70,000 clones, with roughly 93% occurring only once. V usage is TRBV7-6 and J usage is TRBJ2-2; no clear D gene. This TCR came from a man aged 30-40 years. Sequencing was performed on peripheral blood mononuclear cells (PBMCs). The DNA of the CDR3 is TGTGCCAGCAGCTTAGAAGCCCCGAACACCGGGGAGCTGTTTTTT. Translated, it gives CASSLEAPNTGELFF.